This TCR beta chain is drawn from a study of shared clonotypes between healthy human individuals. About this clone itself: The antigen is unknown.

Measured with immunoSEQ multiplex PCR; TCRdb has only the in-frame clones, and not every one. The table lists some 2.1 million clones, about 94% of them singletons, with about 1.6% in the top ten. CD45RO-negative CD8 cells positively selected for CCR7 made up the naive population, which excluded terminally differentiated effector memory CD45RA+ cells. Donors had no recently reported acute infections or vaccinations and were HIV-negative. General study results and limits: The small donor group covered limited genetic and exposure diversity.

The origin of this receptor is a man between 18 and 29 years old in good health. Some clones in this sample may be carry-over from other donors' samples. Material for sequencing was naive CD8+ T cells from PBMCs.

The CDR3 DNA reads as TGTGCCAGCAGCTTAAACCCCGATAGCGGGAGGCGGGCCGGGGAGCTGTTTTTT. Amino acid sequence: CASSLNPDSGRRAGELFF. V and J are TRBV7-3 and TRBJ2-2; 10 bases are a match to TRBD2. The V gene end was trimmed by 1 base and the J gene end by 6 bases; junction bases not matched to a gene: 11. Germline lookup yields CDR1 SGHTA and CDR2 FQGTGA. There are 18 residues in the CDR3.